Below are 17 T cell receptor beta chains sequenced from a single sample in a study of early T cells in non-severe SARS-CoV-2 infection. TCRdb itself ran the 5' RACE reads through MiXCR, one entry per CDR3 protein. The sample consists of approximately 100,000 distinct CDR3 sequences, 11% of them appearing once. Specimen: whole blood. Receptor source: an adult who was a healthcare worker with PCR-confirmed SARS-CoV-2 infection or an uninfected control (not recorded which).

This clonotype was observed a few times. This chain joins TRBV5-1 and TRBJ1-1; 12 positions agree with TRBD1. Trimming took 4 bases from V and 5 from J; bases not matched to a gene: 12. The germline V gene encodes CDR1 SGHRS and CDR2 YFSETQ. This CDR3 has 17 residues. The CDR3 region has the DNA TGCGCCAGCAGCCCGCTGGGACAGGGGGCGAATATGACTGAAGCTTTCTTT. It specifies CASSPLGQGANMTEAFF.

This clonotype was observed a handful of times. The chain couples TRBV4-1 to TRBJ2-1; unclear D gene. The germline gives CDR1 MGHRA, CDR2 YSYEKL. V lost 0 bases, J lost 0 bases, and 12 bases lay in between. The CDR3 covers 17 residues. CDR3 in amino acids: CASSQDTDSSSYNEQFF. CDR3 nucleotides: TGCGCCAGCAGCCAAGATACAGACTCCAGCTCCTACAATGAGCAGTTCTTC.

This clonotype was found a few times. V is TRBV28 and J is TRBJ2-7; D is unresolved. Trimming cost V 6 bases and J 6 bases, with 15 bases left between them. The V gene's germline CDR1 is MDHEN and CDR2 SYDVKM. The CDR3 has 13 amino acids. The CDR3 is CASRAAAKREQYF. CDR3 coding DNA: TGTGCCAGCAGGGCTGCTGCCAAACGCGAGCAGTACTTC.

Here the CDR3 reads CASSFSAGGSDTQYF. CDR3 DNA: TGTGCCAGCAGCTTTTCAGCGGGGGGGTCAGATACGCAGTATTTT. The chain recombines TRBV7-2 with TRBJ2-3, with 10 bases that match TRBD2. CDR3 length: 15 amino acids. The junction had 4 bases not matched to a gene; V was cut back by 3 bases and J by 4 bases. Per germline, CDR1 SGHTA and CDR2 FQGNSA. The whole variable domain, filled in from reference TRBV7-2 and TRBJ2-3, reads GAGVSQSPSNKVTEKGKDVELRCDPISGHTALYWYRQSLGQGLEFLIYFQGNSAPDKSGLPSDRFSAERTGGSVSTLTIQRTQQEDSAVYLCASSFSAGGSDTQYFGPGTRLTVL.

The chain is built from TRBV2 and TRBJ1-2, with 9 bases that match TRBD1. Per the germline V gene, CDR1 is SNHLY and CDR2 is FYNNEI. Germline trimming cut 1 base from V and 4 bases from J; bases unmatched to any gene: 4. The CDR3 totals 15 residues. CDR3: CASSEEQGASYGYTF. The CDR3 coding sequence is TGTGCCAGCAGTGAAGAACAGGGGGCGAGCTATGGCTACACCTTC.

The V and J genes are TRBV6-5 and TRBJ2-1; possible D gene TRBD2, 6 bases. V was shortened by 6 bases and J by 15 bases, with 21 bases between the two germline ends. The V gene's germline CDR1 is MNHEY and CDR2 SVGAGI. This CDR3 is 13 amino acids long. The CDR3 protein is CASSLTGGIDPFF. The CDR3 DNA reads as TGTGCCAGCAGCCTGACCGGCGGGATAGATCCGTTCTTC.

This clonotype was counted ten times or more. J is TRBJ1-2 and V is TRBV7-9, with D perhaps TRBD1 (5 bases). The germline V gene has CDR1 SEHNR and CDR2 FQNEAQ (reference sequence). The CDR3 is made up of 14 amino acids. V was cut by 2 bases and J by 0 bases, with 7 bases left in between. The CDR3 nucleotides read TGTGCCAGCAGCTTACAGGGAGCTAACTATGGCTACACCTTC. Protein sequence: CASSLQGANYGYTF.

This clonotype was counted between two and nine times. The chain links TRBV20-1 to TRBJ2-2, with D possibly matching TRBD1 (5 bases). V was clipped by 3 bases and J by 3 bases, with 14 bases between them. This CDR3 has 15 residues. Germline V gene data show CDR1 as DFQATT and CDR2 as SNEGSKA (reference sequence). The CDR3 bases are TGCAGTGCTAGGAAGGGGCTAAGGGACACCGGGGAGCTGTTTTTT. Amino acid sequence: CSARKGLRDTGELFF.

V gene TRBV30 combines with J gene TRBJ2-1; TRBD1 might be the D (5 bases). Germline V CDR1 and CDR2: GTSNPN, SVGIG (reference sequence). The V and J ends lost 3 bases and 0 bases respectively, with 9 bases between them. The CDR3 has 14 residues. The CDR3 sequence: CAWRTGSSYNEQFF. In nucleotides, the CDR3 is TGTGCCTGGAGAACAGGAAGCTCCTACAATGAGCAGTTCTTC.

In its sample, this clonotype was seen many times. The V call is TRBV20-1, the J call TRBJ2-1; TRBD1 might be the D (6 bases). V lost 2 bases and J lost 5, with 10 bases in between. CDR3 length: 13 amino acids. Germline CDR1 is DFQATT and CDR2 is SNEGSKA (reference sequence). This CDR3 is CSARNNRDNEQFF. Written as DNA, the CDR3 is TGCAGTGCTAGAAACAACAGGGACAATGAGCAGTTCTTC.

This clonotype was detected many times. In DNA, the CDR3 is TGTGCCAGCCCCGACGGAGGGATAGTGACTATGGGCACTGAAGCTTTCTTT. Its translation: CASPDGGIVTMGTEAFF. This chain uses TRBV6-1 with TRBJ1-1; D unclear. V was pared by 8 bases and J by 4 bases, with 26 bases between. Germline CDR1 reads MNHNS; CDR2 reads SASEGT. CDR3 length: 17 residues.

This clonotype was detected many times. The chain has TRBV5-1 and TRBJ1-5; 9 bases line up with TRBD1. This CDR3 region has 15 residues. Germline CDR1 and CDR2: SGHRS and YFSETQ. V lost 4 bases and J lost 3; bases outside the gene matches: 5. CDR3 region: CASSHGTGPNQPQHF. Written as DNA, the CDR3 is TGCGCCAGCAGCCACGGGACAGGGCCCAATCAGCCCCAGCATTTT.

The table lists this clonotype with a few counts. The genes are TRBV20-1 and TRBJ1-2; D is ambiguous. CDR3 size: 12 residues. CDR1 and CDR2 from the germline V gene are DFQATT and SNEGSKA (reference sequence). The CDR3 bases are TGCAGCCACGCCCAGAGAAACTATGGCTACACCTTC. Translation: CSHAQRNYGYTF.

This clonotype was picked up many times. The chain uses TRBV20-1 and TRBJ1-2; D remains unclear. Trimming cost V 6 bases and J 5 bases, with 13 bases left between them. CDR3 size: 12 residues. CDR1 and CDR2 from the germline V gene are DFQATT and SNEGSKA (reference sequence). CDR3 coding DNA: TGCAGTGCCGTGCGAACCCCTTATGGCTACACCTTC. Translating it yields CSAVRTPYGYTF.

This clonotype was found many times. The chain employs TRBV7-2 and TRBJ1-2; no reliable D call. Per germline, CDR1 SGHTA and CDR2 FQGNSA. The length of the CDR3 is 12 residues. Trimming shortened V by 5 bases and J by 3 bases, and 7 bases separated the two germline ends. This chain's CDR3 is CASSRDYYGYTF. In DNA form, the CDR3 reads TGTGCCAGCAGCCGGGATTACTATGGCTACACCTTC.

This clonotype was found many times. The gene calls are TRBV1 and TRBJ1-4; TRBD1 is taken as the D call from the table, unchecked against the DNA. TRBV1 is tagged as a pseudogene. The CDR3 consists of 12 residues. This CDR3 is CTSSPGGEKLFF. CDR3 DNA: TGCACCAGCAGCCCAGGGGGTGAAAAACTGTTTTTT.

This clonotype has just a few counts. The chain carries TRBV28 and TRBJ2-1, with TRBD2 matching over 9 bases. With 0 bases clipped from V and 0 bases from J, the junction kept 6 bases outside the gene matches. The CDR3 is 18 residues long. Per germline, CDR1 MDHEN and CDR2 SYDVKM. The CDR3 here is CASSLWYSGSFSYNEQFF. Here the CDR3 DNA reads TGTGCCAGCAGTTTATGGTATAGCGGGAGTTTCTCCTACAATGAGCAGTTCTTC.